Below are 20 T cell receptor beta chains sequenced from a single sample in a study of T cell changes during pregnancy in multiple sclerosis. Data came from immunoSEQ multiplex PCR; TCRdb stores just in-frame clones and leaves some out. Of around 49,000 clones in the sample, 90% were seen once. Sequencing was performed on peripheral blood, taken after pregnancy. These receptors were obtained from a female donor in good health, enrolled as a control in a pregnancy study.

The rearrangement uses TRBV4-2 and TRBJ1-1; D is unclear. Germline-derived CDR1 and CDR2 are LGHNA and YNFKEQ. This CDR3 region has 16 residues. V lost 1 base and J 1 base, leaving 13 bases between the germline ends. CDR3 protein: CASSQATSRGNTEAFF. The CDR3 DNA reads TGTGCCAGCAGCCAAGCCACCTCCCGGGGGAACACTGAAGCTTTCTTT.

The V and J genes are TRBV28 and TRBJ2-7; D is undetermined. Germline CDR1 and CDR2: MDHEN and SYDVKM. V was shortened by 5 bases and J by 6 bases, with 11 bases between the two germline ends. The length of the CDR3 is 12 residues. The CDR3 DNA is TGTGCCAGCAGTCTGACATTCGGCGAGCAGTACTTC. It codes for CASSLTFGEQYF.

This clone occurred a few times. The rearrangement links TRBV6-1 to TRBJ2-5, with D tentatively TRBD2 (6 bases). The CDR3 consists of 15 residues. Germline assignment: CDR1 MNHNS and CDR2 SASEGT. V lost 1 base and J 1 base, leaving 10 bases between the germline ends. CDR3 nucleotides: TGTGCCAGCAGTGAAGTGGGGGGTGGCCAAGAGACCCAGTACTTC. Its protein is CASSEVGGGQETQYF.

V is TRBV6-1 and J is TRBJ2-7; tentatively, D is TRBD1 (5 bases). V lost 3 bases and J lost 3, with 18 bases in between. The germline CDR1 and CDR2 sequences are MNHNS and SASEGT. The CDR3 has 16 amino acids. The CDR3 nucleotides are TGTGCCAGCAGTGACTACAGGTCTCTCTGGCTCTACGAGCAGTACTTC. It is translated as CASSDYRSLWLYEQYF.

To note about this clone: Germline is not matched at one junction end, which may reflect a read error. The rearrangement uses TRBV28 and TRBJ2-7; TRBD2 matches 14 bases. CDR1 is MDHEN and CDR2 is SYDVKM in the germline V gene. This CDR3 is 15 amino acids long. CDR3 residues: CRRTSGRSRSYEQYF. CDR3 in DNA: TGCAGGCGGACTAGCGGGAGGAGCCGCTCCTACGAGCAGTACTTC.

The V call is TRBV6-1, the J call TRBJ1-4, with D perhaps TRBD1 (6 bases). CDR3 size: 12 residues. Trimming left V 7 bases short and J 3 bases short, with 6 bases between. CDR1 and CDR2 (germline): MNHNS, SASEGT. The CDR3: CASNRANEKLFF. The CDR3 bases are TGTGCCAGCAACAGGGCTAATGAAAAACTGTTTTTT.

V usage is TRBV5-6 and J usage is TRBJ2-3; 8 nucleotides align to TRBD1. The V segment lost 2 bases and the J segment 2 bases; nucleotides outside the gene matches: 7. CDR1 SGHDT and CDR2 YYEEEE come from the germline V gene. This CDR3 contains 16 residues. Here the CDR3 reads CASSFSRDRHTDTQYF. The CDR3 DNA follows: TGTGCCAGCAGCTTTTCGCGGGACAGGCACACAGATACGCAGTATTTT.

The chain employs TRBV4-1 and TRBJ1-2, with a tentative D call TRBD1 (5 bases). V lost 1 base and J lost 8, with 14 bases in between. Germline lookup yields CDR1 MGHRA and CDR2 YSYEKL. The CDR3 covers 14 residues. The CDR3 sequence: CASSQAGVRDGYTF. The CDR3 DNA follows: TGCGCCAGCAGCCAAGCGGGGGTCAGGGACGGCTACACCTTC.

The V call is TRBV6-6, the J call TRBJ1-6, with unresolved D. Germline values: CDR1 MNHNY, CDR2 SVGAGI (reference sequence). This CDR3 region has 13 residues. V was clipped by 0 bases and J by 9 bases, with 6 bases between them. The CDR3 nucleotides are TGTGCCAGCAGTTACTCTGGAGCTTCACCCCTCCACTTT. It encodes CASSYSGASPLHF.

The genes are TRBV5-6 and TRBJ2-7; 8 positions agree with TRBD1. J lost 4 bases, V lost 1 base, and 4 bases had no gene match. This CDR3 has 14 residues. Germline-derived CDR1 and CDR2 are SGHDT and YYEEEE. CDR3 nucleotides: TGTGCCAGCAGCTTGAAGAACAGGGGGTACGAGCAGTACTTC. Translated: CASSLKNRGYEQYF.

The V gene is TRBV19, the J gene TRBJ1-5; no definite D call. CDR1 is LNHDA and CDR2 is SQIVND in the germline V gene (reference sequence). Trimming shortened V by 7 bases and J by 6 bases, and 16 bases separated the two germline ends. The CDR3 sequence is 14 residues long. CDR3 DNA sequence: TGTGCCAGTAACAGTGTAGTGCCGGTTCAGCCCCAGCATTTT. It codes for CASNSVVPVQPQHF.

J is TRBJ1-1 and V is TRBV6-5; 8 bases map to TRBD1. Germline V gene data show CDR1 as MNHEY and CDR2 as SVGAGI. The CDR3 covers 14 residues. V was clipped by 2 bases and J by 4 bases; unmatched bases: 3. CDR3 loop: CASSYRTGLTEAFF. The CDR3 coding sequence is TGTGCCAGCAGTTACCGGACAGGGCTCACTGAAGCTTTCTTT.

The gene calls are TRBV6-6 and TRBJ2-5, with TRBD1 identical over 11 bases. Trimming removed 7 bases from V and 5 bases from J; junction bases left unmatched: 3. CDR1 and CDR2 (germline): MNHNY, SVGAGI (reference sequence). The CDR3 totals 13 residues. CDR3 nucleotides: TGTGCCAGCAAGGACAGGGGGCGGGAGACCCAGTACTTC. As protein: CASKDRGRETQYF.

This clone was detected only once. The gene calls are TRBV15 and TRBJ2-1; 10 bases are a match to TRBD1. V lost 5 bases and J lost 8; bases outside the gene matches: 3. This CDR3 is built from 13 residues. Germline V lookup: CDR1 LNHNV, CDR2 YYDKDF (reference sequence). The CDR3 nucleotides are TGTGCCACCAGCGGGGGACAGGGGTATGAGCAGTTCTTC. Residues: CATSGGQGYEQFF.

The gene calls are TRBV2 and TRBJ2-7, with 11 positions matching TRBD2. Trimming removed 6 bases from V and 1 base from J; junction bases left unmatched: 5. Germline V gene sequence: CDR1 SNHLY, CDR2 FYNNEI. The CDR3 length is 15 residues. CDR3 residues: CASRPLAGGSYEQYF. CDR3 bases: TGTGCCAGCAGACCTCTAGCGGGGGGATCCTACGAGCAGTACTTC. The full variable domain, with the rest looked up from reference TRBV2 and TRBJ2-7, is EPEVTQTPSHQVTQMGQEVILRCVPISNHLYFYWYRQILGQKVEFLVSFYNNEISEKSEIFDDQFSVERPDGSNFTLKIRSTKLEDSAMYFCASRPLAGGSYEQYFGPGTRLTVT.

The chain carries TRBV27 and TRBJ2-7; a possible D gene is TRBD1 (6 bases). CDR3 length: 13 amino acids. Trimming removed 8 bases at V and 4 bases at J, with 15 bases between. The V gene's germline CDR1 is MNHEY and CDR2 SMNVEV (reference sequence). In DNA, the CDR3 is TGTGCCAGCGGGGGCAGGGTACATTACGAGCAGTACTTC. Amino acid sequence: CASGGRVHYEQYF.

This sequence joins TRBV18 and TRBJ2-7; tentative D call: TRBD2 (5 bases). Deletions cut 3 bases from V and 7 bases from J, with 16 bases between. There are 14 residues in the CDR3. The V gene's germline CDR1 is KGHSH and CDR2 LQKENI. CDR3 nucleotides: TGTGCCAGCTCACCTCCCGAGAGGGCGTGGGAGCAGTACTTC. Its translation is CASSPPERAWEQYF.

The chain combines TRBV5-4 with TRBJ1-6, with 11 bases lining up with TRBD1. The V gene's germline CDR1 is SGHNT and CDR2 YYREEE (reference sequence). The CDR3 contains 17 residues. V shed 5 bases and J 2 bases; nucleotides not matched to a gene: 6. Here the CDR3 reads CASREGQGGTYNSPLHF. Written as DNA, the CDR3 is TGTGCCAGCAGAGAGGGACAGGGGGGGACCTATAATTCACCCCTCCACTTT.

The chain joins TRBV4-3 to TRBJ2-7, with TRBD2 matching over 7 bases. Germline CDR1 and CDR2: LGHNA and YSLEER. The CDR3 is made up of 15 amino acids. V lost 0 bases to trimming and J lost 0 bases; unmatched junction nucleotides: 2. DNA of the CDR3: TGCGCCAGCAGCCAAGAATGGGAGGGCTCCTACGAGCAGTACTTC. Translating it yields CASSQEWEGSYEQYF.

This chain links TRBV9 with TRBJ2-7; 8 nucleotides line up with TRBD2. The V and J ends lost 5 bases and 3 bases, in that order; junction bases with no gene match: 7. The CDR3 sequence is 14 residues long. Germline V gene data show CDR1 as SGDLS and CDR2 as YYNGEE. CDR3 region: CASRFLAGRYEQYF. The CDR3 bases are TGTGCCAGCAGGTTCTTAGCGGGGCGCTACGAGCAGTACTTC.